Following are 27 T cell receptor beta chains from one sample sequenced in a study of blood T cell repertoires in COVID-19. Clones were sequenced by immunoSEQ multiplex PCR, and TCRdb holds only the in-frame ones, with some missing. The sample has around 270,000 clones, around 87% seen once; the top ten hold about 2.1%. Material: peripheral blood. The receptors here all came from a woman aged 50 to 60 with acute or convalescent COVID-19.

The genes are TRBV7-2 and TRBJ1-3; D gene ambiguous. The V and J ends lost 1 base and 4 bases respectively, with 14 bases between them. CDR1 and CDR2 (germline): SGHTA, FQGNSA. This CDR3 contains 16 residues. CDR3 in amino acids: CASSLGPSLTGNTIYF. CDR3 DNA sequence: TGTGCCAGCAGCTTAGGGCCCTCATTAACAGGAAACACCATATATTTT.

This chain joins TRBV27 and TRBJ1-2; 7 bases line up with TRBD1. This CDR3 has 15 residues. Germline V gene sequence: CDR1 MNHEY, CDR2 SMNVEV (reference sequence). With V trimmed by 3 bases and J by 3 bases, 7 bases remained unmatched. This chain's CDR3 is CASSLGGQLYYGYTF. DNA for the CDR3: TGTGCCAGCAGTTTGGGGGGACAGCTCTACTATGGCTACACCTTC.

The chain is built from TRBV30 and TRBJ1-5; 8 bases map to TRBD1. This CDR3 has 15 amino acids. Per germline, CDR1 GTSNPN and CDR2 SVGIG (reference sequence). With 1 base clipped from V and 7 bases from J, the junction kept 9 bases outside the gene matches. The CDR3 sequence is CAWSGTGTFGQPQHF. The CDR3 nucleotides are TGTGCCTGGAGTGGGACAGGGACATTTGGACAGCCCCAGCATTTT.

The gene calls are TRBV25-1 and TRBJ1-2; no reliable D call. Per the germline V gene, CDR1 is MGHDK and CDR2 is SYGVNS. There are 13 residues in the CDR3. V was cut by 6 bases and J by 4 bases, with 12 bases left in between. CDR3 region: CASRTEGSYGYTF. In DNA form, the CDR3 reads TGTGCCAGCAGAACCGAGGGCTCCTATGGCTACACCTTC.

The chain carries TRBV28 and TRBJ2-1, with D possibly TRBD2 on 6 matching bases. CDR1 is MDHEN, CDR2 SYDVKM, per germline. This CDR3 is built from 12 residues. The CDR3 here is CTTSLSYNEQFF. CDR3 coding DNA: TGTACAACTAGCCTCTCCTACAATGAGCAGTTCTTC.

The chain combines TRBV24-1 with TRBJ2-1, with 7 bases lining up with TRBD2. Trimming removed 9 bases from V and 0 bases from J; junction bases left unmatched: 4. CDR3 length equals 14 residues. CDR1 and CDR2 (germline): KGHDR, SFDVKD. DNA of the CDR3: TGTGCCACCGGGGGGAGGGACTCCTACAATGAGCAGTTCTTC. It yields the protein CATGGRDSYNEQFF.

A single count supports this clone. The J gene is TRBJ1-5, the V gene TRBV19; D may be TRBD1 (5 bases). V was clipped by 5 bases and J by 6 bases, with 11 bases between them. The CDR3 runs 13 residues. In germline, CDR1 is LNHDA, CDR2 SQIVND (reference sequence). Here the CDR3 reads CASSGPGPQPQHF. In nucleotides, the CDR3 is TGTGCCAGTAGTGGGCCAGGGCCTCAGCCCCAGCATTTT.

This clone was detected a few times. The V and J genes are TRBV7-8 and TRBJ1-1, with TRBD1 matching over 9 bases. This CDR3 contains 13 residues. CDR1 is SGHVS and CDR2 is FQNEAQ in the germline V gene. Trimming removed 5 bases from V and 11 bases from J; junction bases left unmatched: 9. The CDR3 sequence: CASSEPGTGMAFF. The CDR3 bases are TGTGCCAGCAGCGAGCCCGGGACAGGGATGGCTTTCTTT.

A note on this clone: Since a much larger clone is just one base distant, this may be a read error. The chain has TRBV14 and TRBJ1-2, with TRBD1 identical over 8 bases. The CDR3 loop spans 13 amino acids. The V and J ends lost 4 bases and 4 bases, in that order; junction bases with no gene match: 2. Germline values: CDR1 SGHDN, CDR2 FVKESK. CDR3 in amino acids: CASSLGQGYGYTF. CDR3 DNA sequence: TGTGCCAGCAGCCTCGGACAGGGCTATGGCTACACCTTC.

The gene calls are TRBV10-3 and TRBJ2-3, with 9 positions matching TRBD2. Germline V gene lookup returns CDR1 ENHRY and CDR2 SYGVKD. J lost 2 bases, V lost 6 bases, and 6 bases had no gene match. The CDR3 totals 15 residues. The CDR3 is CAISPRLADTDTQYF. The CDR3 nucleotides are TGTGCCATCAGCCCTCGACTAGCGGACACAGATACGCAGTATTTT.

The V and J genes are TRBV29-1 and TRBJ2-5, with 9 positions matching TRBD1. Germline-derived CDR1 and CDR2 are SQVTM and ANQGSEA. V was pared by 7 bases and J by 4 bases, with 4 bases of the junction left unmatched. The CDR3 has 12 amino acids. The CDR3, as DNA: TGCAGCGCCATGACAGGGGGAGAGACCCAGTACTTC. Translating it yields CSAMTGGETQYF.

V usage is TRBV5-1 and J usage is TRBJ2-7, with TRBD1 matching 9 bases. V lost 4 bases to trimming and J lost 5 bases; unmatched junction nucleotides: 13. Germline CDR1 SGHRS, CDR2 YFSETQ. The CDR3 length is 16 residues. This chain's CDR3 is CASSPGLRTGVDEQYF. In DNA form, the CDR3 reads TGCGCCAGCAGCCCCGGTCTGCGGACAGGGGTCGACGAGCAGTACTTC.

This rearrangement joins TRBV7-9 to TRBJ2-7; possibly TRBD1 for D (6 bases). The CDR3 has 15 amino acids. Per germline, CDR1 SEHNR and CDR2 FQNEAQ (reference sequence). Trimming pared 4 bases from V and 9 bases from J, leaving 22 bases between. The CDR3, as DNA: TGTGCCAGCAGCTCCTGGGACATACCCCCCCCGCGGCAGTACTTC. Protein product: CASSSWDIPPPRQYF.

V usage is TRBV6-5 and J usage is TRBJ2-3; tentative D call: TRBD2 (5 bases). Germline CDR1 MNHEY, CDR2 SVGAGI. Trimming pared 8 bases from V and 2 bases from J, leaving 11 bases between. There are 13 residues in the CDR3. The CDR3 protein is CASETRNTDTQYF. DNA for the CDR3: TGTGCCAGCGAAACTAGGAACACAGATACGCAGTATTTT.

Written as DNA, the CDR3 is TGTGCCAGCACCCCCACATTTGCTAGCGGAACAGATACGCAGTATTTT. This translates into CASTPTFASGTDTQYF. The J gene is TRBJ2-3, the V gene TRBV6-6, with 7 bases aligning to TRBD2. This CDR3 has 16 amino acids. CDR1 is MNHNY and CDR2 is SVGAGI in the germline V gene (reference sequence). The V segment lost 7 bases and the J segment 3 bases; nucleotides outside the gene matches: 13.

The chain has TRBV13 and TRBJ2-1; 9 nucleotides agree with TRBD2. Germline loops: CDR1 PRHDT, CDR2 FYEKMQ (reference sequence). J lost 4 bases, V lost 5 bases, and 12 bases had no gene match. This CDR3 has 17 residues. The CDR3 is CASSKKMGTSLYNEQFF. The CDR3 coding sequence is TGTGCCAGCAGCAAAAAAATGGGGACTAGCTTGTACAATGAGCAGTTCTTC.

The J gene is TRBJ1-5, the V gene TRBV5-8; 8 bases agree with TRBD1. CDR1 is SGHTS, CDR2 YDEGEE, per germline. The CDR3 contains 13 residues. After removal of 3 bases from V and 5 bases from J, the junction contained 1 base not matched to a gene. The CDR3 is CASSSQGDQPQHF. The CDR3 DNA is TGTGCCAGCAGCTCACAGGGGGATCAGCCCCAGCATTTT.

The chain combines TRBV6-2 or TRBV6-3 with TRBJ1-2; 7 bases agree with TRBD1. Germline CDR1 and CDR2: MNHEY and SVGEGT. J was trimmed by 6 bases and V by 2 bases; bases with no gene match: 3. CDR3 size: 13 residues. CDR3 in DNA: TGTGCCAGCAGTTACGACAGGGACGATGGCTACACCTTC. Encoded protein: CASSYDRDDGYTF.

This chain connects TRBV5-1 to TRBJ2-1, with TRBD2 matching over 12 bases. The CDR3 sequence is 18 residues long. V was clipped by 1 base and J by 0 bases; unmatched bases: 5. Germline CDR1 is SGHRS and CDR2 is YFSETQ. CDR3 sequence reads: CASSLRTSGASSYNEQFF. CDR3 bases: TGCGCCAGCAGCTTGAGGACTAGCGGGGCGAGCTCCTACAATGAGCAGTTCTTC.

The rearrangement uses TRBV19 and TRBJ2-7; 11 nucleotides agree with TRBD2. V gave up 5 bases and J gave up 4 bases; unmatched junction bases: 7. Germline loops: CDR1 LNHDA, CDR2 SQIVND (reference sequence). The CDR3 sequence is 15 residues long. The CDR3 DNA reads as TGTGCCAGTAGTTTAGCGGGAGGGCAAACATACGAGCAGTACTTC. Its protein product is CASSLAGGQTYEQYF.

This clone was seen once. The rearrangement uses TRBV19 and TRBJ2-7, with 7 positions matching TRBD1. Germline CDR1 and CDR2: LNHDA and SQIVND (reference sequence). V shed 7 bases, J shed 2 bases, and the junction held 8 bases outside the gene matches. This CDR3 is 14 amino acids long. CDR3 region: CASTPGGRAYEQYF. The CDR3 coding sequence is TGTGCCAGTACCCCAGGGGGTCGTGCCTACGAGCAGTACTTC.

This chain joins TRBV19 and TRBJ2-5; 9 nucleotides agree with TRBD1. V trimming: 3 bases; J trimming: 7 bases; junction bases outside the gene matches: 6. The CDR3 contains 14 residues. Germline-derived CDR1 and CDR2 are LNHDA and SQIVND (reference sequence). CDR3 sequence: CASSIGQGRGTQYF. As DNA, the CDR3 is TGTGCCAGTAGTATCGGACAGGGGAGGGGGACCCAGTACTTC.

The DNA for the CDR3 is TGTGCCAGCAGGGTAGCGGGGGCTCGCTACAATGAGCAGTTCTTC. Translated: CASRVAGARYNEQFF. The chain links TRBV6-5 to TRBJ2-1, with 9 bases identical to TRBD2. Germline CDR1 MNHEY, CDR2 SVGAGI. J gave up 3 bases and V 6 bases, and 6 bases lay outside the gene matches. The length of the CDR3 is 15 residues.

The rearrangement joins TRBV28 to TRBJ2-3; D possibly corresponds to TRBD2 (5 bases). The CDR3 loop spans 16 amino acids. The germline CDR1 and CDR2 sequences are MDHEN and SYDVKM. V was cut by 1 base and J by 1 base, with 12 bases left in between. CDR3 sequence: CASSLLPGRGTDTQYF. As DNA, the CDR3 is TGTGCCAGCAGTTTATTACCGGGAAGGGGCACAGATACGCAGTATTTT.

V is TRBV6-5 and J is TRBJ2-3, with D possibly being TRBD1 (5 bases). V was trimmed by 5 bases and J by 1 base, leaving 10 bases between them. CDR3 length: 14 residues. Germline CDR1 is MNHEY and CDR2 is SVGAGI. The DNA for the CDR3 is TGTGCCAGCAGTAGGGAACAGGGCACAGATACGCAGTATTTT. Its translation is CASSREQGTDTQYF.

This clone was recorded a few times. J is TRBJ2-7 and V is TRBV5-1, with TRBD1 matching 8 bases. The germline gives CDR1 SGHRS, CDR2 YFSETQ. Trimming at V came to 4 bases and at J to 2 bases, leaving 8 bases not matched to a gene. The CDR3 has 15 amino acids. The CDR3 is CASSPRQGTPYEQYF. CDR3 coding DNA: TGCGCCAGCAGCCCGAGACAGGGGACCCCCTACGAGCAGTACTTC.

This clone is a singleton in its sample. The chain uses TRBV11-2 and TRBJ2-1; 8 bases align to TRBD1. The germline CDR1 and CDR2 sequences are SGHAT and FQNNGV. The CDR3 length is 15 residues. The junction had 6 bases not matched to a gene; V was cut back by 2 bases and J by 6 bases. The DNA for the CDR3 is TGTGCCAGCAGCTTATGGACAGGGAGCAGCAATGAGCAGTTCTTC. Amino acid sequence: CASSLWTGSSNEQFF.